Described below is a single T cell receptor beta chain sequence and its context. Its cognate antigen is unknown. This sample stems from a study of T cells in Graves' hyperthyroidism and ophthalmopathy. Study-level results: Ophthalmopathy was told apart from stable hyperthyroidism by a 13 V-J model.

Each person with ophthalmopathy scored at least 3 on the Clinical Activity Score, reached NOSPECS grade 4 or higher, and had been ill under 3 months. Exclusion of patients followed from uncontrolled infection, other autoimmune disease, pregnancy or lactation. The junction had 1 base not matched to a gene; V was cut back by 1 base and J by 6 bases. From germline, CDR1 is SGHAT and CDR2 FQNNGV. This CDR3 region has 14 residues. What was amplified from RNA transcripts were TCR beta CDR3 regions. TCR CDR3 underwent first-round RT-PCR with the HTBI primer set. TCRdb redid the calling of the multiplex PCR reads with MiXCR, one entry per CDR3 protein. The profile covers 200,000 to 300,000 distinct CDR3 sequences, with approximately 23% appearing a single time and under 40% taken by the ten largest.

The chain carries TRBV11-2 and TRBJ2-7; 12 bases are a match to TRBD2. The TCR comes from a woman in her thirties or forties with Graves' ophthalmopathy. Material for sequencing was blood. CDR3 nucleotides: TGTGCCAGCAGCTTAGGGACTAGCGGGGCCGAGCAGTACTTC. Translation gives CASSLGTSGAEQYF. Combining the CDR3 with reference TRBV11-2 and TRBJ2-7 gives the whole variable domain EAGVAQSPRYKIIEKRQSVAFWCNPISGHATLYWYQQILGQGPKLLIQFQNNGVVDDSQLPKDRFSAERLKGVDSTLKIQPAKLEDSAVYLCASSLGTSGAEQYFGPGTRLTVT.